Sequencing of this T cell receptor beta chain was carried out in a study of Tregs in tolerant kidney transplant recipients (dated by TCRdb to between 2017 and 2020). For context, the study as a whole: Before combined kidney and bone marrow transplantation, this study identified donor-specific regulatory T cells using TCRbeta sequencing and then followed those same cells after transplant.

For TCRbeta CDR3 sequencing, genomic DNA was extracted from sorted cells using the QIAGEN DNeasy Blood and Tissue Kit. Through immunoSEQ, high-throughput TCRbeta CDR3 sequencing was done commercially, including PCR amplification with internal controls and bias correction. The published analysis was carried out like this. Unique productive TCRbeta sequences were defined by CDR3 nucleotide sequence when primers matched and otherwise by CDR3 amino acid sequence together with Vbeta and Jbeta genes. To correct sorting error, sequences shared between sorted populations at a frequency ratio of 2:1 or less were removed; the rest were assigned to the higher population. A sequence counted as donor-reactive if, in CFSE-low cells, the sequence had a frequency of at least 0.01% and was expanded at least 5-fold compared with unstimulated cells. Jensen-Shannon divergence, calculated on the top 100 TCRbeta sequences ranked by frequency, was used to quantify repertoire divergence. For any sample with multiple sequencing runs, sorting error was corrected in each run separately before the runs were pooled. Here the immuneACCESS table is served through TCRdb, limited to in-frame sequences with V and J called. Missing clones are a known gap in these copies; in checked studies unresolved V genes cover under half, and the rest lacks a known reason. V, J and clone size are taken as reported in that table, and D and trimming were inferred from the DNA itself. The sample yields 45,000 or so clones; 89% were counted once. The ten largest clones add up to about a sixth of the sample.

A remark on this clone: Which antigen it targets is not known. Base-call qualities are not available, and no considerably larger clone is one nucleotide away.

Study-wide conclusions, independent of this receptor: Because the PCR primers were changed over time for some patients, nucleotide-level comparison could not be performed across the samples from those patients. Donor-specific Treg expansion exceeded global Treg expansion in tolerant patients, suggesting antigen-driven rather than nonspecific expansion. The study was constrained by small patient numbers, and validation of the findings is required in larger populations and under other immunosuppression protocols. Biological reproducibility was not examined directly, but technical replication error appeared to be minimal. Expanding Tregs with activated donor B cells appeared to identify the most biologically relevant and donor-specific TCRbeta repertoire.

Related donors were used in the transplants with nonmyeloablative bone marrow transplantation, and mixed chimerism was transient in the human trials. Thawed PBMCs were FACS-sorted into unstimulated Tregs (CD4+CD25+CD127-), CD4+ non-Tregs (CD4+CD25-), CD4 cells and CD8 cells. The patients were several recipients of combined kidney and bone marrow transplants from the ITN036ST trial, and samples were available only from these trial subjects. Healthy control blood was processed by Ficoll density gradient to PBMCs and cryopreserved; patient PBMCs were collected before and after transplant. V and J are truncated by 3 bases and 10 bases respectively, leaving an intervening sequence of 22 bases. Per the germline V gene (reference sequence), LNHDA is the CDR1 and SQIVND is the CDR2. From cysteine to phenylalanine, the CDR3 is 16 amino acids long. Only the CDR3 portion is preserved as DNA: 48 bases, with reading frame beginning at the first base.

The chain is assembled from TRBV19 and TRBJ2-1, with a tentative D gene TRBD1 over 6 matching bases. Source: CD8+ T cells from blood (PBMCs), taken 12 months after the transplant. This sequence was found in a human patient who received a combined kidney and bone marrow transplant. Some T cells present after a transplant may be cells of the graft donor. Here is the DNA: TGTGCCAGTAGTATTGAAGGTGACAGGACCTCGTGGGAGCAGTTCTTC. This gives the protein CASSIEGDRTSWEQFF.